This section outlines one T cell receptor beta chain sequence together with its context. Its antigen remains undetermined. Per-nucleotide qualities are absent, and no much larger clonotype sits a single base away. The data derive from a study of blood T cell repertoires in COVID-19 (dated by TCRdb to 2020 to 2022). About the full investigation: Samples from collaborators originated in the United States, Italy and Spain and spanned both the acute and convalescent phases of COVID-19. The material from the prospective study consisted of cDNA or gDNA derived from T cells, B-cell-depleted T cells, or PBMCs. Subjects who had been exposed to COVID-19, were actively infected with it, or had recovered from it provided the deeply sampled blood TCRbeta repertoires that made up the dataset. The repertoires were released in a freely available public database meant as a resource for research on the immune response to SARS-CoV-2. Samples came from the ongoing ImmuneRACE study (first 160 participants) plus 1,254 subjects from 6 global collaborators. A de-identified subject ID, COVID-19 status, age in years and sex were almost always included in the sample metadata. Where HLA class I and class II types were available, the types were taken from metadata supplied by the sample provider, not from assay-based typing. Findings and caveats that apply to the study as a whole: The quantity of clinical and demographic metadata differed by source and by participant and was supplied without curation.

V was cut back by 2 bases and J by 2 bases, leaving a gap of 7 bases between them. The germline V gene provides CDR1 SGDLS and CDR2 YYNGEE. Reading from cysteine to phenylalanine, the CDR3 counts 13 amino acids. CDR3 DNA only is kept here, 39 bases in frame from base 1. The immunoSEQ Assay, a bias-controlled multiplex PCR, was used to amplify TCRbeta CDR3 regions from genomic DNA. The original methods were these. The number of nucleated cells in each sample was estimated from the amplification of reference gene primers within the assay. To quantify the absolute abundance of each unique TCRbeta CDR3 rearrangement, sequence reads were collapsed and filtered. Productive Simpson clonality was computed per sample as the square root of Simpson's diversity index over productive rearrangements. TCRdb re-hosts the immuneACCESS table, in-frame sequences only. Its copies lack some clones; in the studies checked, an unresolved V gene accounts for under half of them, and the cause for the rest is not known. V, J and clone size were drawn from that table, and D and trimming were deduced from the DNA. This sample gives 200,000 to 250,000 clones in total; roughly 80% of them show up just once. 4% to 5.5% of the sample is held by the ten biggest clonotypes.

Each collaborating institution followed its own protocols to collect whole blood in K2EDTA tubes. For TCRbeta analysis, collaborator samples were shipped as frozen whole blood, as isolated PBMCs, or as DNA extracted from either sample type. The chain is encoded by TRBV9 joined to TRBJ1-2; the D gene is not confidently resolved. The clonotype originates from a human donor in a cohort sampled during active COVID-19. Sequenced material: peripheral blood. The DNA sequence is as follows: TGTGCCAGCAGCGTTGAGGGAAACTATGGCTACACCTTC. Protein translation: CASSVEGNYGYTF.